The clone carrying this T cell receptor beta chain was seen repeatedly, ten times or more. TCRdb used MiXCR to reprocess the RACE reads, holding one entry per CDR3 protein. The sample carries a few hundred thousand distinct CDR3 sequences, approximately 5.1% recorded once. Time point in this sample: patch test 1, 2 weeks after DPC sensitization. Noted treatment: therapeutic diphenylcyclopropenone sensitization with weekly scalp DPC. This entry comes from a study of human T cells and chemical hapten exposure. V gave up 5 bases and J gave up 0 bases, with 14 bases separating them. The CDR3 loop spans 17 amino acids. Per the germline V gene, CDR1 is MNHEY and CDR2 is SMNVEV (reference sequence).

The specimen was whole blood, collected in connection with sensitization to the hapten diphenylcyclopropenone (DPC). The rearrangement links TRBV27 to TRBJ2-6; D unclear. This clonotype was obtained from a woman in her fifties or sixties with alopecia areata. Some clones in this sample may be carry-over from other donors' samples. The CDR3: CASSPRSGNSGANVLTF. The CDR3 DNA is TGTGCCAGCAGTCCGCGGTCGGGTAACTCTGGGGCCAACGTCCTGACTTTC.